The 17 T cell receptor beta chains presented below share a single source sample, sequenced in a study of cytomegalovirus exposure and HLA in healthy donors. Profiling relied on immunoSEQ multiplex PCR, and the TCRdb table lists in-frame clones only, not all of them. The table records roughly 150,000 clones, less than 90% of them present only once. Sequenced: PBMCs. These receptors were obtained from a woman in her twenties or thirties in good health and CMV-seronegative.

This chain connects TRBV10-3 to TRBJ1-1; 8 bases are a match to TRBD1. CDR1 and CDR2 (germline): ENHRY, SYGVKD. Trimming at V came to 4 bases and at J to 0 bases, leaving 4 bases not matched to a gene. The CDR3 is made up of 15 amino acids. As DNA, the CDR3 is TGTGCCATCAGTGTAGTGGGACAGGTGAACACTGAAGCTTTCTTT. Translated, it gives CAISVVGQVNTEAFF.

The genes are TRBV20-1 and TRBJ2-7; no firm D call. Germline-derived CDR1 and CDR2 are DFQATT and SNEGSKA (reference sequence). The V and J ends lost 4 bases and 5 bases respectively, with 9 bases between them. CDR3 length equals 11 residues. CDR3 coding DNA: TGCAGTGCTACCCTGAGACACGAGCAGTACTTC. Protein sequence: CSATLRHEQYF.

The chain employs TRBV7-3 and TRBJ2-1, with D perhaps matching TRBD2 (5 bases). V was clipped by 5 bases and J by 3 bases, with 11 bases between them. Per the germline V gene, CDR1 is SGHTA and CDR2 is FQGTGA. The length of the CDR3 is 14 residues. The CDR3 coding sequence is TGTGCCAGCAGCGACTACGGGCTCTACAATGAGCAGTTCTTC. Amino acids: CASSDYGLYNEQFF. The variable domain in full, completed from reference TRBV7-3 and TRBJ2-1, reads GAGVSQTPSNKVTEKGKYVELRCDPISGHTALYWYRQSLGQGPEFLIYFQGTGAADDSGLPNDRFFAVRPEGSVSTLKIQRTERGDSAVYLCASSDYGLYNEQFFGPGTRLTVL.

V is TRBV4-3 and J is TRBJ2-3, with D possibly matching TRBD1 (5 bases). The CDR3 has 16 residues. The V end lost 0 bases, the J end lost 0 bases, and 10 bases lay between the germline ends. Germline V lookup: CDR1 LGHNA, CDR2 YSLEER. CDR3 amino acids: CASSQDRQISTDTQYF. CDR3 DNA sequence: TGCGCCAGCAGCCAAGATAGACAGATTAGCACAGATACGCAGTATTTT.

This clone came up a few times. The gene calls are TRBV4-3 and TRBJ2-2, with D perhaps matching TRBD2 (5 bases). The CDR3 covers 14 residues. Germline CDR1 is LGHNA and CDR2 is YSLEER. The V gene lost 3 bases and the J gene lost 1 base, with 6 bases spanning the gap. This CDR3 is CASSQDWNTGELFF. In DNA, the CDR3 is TGCGCCAGCAGCCAGGACTGGAACACCGGGGAGCTGTTTTTT.

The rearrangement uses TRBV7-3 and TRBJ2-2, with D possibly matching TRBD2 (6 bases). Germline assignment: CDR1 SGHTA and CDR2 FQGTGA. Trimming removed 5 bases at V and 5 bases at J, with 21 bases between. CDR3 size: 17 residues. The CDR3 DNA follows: TGTGCCAGCAGCAAGCGGCGGGGCGGGGTTGAGACCGGGGAGCTGTTTTTT. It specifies CASSKRRGGVETGELFF. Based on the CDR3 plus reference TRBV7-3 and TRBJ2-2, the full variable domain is GAGVSQTPSNKVTEKGKYVELRCDPISGHTALYWYRQSLGQGPEFLIYFQGTGAADDSGLPNDRFFAVRPEGSVSTLKIQRTERGDSAVYLCASSKRRGGVETGELFFGEGSRLTVL.

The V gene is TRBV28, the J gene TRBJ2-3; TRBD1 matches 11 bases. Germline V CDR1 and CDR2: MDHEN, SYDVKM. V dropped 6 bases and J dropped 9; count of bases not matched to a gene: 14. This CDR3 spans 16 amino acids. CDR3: CASSPLGTGGFGTQYF. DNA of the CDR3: TGTGCCAGCAGCCCCCTCGGGACAGGGGGTTTCGGAACGCAGTATTTT.

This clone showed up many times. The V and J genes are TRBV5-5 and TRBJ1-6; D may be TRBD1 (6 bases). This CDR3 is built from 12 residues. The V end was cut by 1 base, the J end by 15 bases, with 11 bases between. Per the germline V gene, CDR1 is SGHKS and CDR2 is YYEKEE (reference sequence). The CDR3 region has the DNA TGTGCCAGCAGCTTGACAGAGGGGGTCCTCCACTTT. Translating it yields CASSLTEGVLHF.

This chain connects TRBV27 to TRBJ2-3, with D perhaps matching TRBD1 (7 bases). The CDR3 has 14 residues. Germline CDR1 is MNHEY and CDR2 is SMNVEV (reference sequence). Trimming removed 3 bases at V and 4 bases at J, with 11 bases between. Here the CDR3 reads CASSLEGAPDTQYF. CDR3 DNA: TGTGCCAGCAGTTTGGAGGGGGCCCCAGATACGCAGTATTTT.

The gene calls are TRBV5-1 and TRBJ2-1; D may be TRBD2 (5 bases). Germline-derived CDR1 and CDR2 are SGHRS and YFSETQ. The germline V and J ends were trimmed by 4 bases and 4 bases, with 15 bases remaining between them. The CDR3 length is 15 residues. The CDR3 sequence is CASSIDSERYNEQFF. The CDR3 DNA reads TGCGCCAGCAGCATAGATAGCGAGAGATACAATGAGCAGTTCTTC.

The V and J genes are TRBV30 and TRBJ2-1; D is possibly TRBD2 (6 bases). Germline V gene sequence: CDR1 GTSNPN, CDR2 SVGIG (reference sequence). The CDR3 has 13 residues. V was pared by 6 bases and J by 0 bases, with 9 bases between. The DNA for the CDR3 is TGTGCCTGCGGGGGTAGCTCCTACAATGAGCAGTTCTTC. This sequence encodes CACGGSSYNEQFF. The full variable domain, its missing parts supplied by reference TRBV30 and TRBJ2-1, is SQTIHQWPATLVQPVGSPLSLECTVEGTSNPNLYWYRQAAGRGLQLLFYSVGIGQISSEVPQNLSASRPQDRQFILSSKKLLLSDSGFYLCACGGSSYNEQFFGPGTRLTVL.

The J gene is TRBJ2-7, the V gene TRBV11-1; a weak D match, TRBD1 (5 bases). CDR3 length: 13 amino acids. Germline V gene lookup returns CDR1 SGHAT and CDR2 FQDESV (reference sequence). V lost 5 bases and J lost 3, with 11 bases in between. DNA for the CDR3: TGTGCCAGCAGCCCCCACAGGCGCTACGAGCAGTACTTC. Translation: CASSPHRRYEQYF.

Here the CDR3 DNA reads TGTGCCAGCACCAGGGGACTCTCTTGGGGTGAAGCTTTCTTT. Encoded protein: CASTRGLSWGEAFF. The chain recombines TRBV6-5 with TRBJ1-1; maybe TRBD1 (6 bases). The germline CDR1 and CDR2 sequences are MNHEY and SVGAGI. The ends were cut back, 7 bases at V and 7 bases at J, with 19 bases in the middle. The CDR3 totals 14 residues.

Here the CDR3 reads CARSPKHHRQNTEAFF. The CDR3 nucleotides read TGTGCCAGAAGCCCGAAGCACCACAGGCAAAACACTGAAGCTTTCTTT. The rearrangement joins TRBV5-3 to TRBJ1-1; possible D gene TRBD1, 5 bases. TRBV5-3 is labeled an ORF, and its function is uncertain. The CDR3 spans 16 residues. Between the trimmed V and J ends, which lost 4 bases and 2 bases, there was a span of 18 bases.

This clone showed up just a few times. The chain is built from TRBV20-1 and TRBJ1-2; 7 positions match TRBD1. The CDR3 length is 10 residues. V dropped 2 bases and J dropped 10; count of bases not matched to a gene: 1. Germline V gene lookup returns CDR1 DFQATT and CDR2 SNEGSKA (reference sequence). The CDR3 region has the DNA TGCAGTGCTAGACAGGGGGTCTACACCTTC. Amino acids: CSARQGVYTF.

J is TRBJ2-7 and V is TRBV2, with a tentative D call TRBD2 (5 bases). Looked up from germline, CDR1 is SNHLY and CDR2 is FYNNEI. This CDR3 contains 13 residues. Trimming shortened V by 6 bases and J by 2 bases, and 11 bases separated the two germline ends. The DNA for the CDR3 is TGTGCCAGCAGCGGTTCGGGGACCTACGAGCAGTACTTC. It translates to CASSGSGTYEQYF.

In DNA, the CDR3 is TGTGCCAGCTCACCAGCGGGGAGGGGAATGAGGAATGAGCAGTTCTTC. It codes for CASSPAGRGMRNEQFF. The chain employs TRBV18 and TRBJ2-1; 7 bases map to TRBD2. The germline gives CDR1 KGHSH, CDR2 LQKENI. The CDR3 length is 16 residues. V shed 2 bases and J 7 bases; nucleotides not matched to a gene: 11.